These T cell receptor beta chains were read from a single sample in a study of cytomegalovirus exposure and HLA in healthy donors. Here immunoSEQ multiplex PCR was the method, and the copy in TCRdb shows in-frame clones only, minus some. Of around 240,000 clones listed, nearly 90% were seen once; the top ten hold less than 0.4%. Sequencing used PBMCs. The receptor set was obtained from a woman between 18 and 29 years old in good health and CMV-seronegative. The CDR3 runs from the conserved cysteine through the conserved F or W. The D gene is left open where the match is weak. The size field is filled for only some rows; it gives once, few, many or a size class.

TRBD2	.	TRBV2	TRBJ2-1	TGTGCCAGCCGGACTAGCGGGGGATACAATGAGCAGTTCTTC	CASRTSGGYNEQFF
TRBD1	.	TRBV6-6	TRBJ1-1	TGTGCCAGCAGTTACGCGGGACAGGGGAAGACTGAAGCTTTCTTT	CASSYAGQGKTEAFF
TRBD1	.	TRBV5-6	TRBJ1-2	TGTGCCAGCAGCCGAAGACAGGGAGCAGTCTATGGCTACACCTTC	CASSRRQGAVYGYTF
.	.	TRBV10-2	TRBJ1-5	TGCGCCAGCAGGGGACTAGATCAGCCCCAGCATTTT	CASRGLDQPQHF
TRBD2	.	TRBV7-9	TRBJ2-1	TGTGCCAGCAGCCTAGCGGGGGGGCGCAATGAGCAGTTCTTC	CASSLAGGRNEQFF
TRBD2	.	TRBV10-1	TRBJ2-1	TGCGCCAGCAGTGAGTGGACTAGCGGAATCTACAATGAGCAGTTCTTC	CASSEWTSGIYNEQFF
.	.	TRBV10-2	TRBJ1-3	TGCGCCAGCAGTGCCGGAGGAGGAAACACCATATATTTT	CASSAGGGNTIYF
TRBD1	once	TRBV4-3	TRBJ2-3	TGCGCCAGCAGCCCCGGACAGGGAACGAGGACAGATACGCAGTATTTT	CASSPGQGTRTDTQYF
TRBD1	.	TRBV5-1	TRBJ1-5	TGCGCCAGCACTAACTCGGACAGGCGCCGTGAAAATCGGCAGCCCCAGCATTTT	CASTNSDRRRENRQPQHF
TRBD2	.	TRBV27	TRBJ2-1	TGTGCCAGCCAGCAGAGCGGGATCTCCTACAATGAGCAGTTCTTC	CASQQSGISYNEQFF
TRBD1	.	TRBV18	TRBJ2-1	TGTGCCAGCTCACCGGGACAGGGGGCAAGTAATGAGCAGTTCTTC	CASSPGQGASNEQFF
.	.	TRBV7-9	TRBJ1-1	TGTGCCAGCAGCCACCCCCTCCTGACAGGCAAGAAGGGAGCTTTCTTT	CASSHPLLTGKKGAFF
TRBD1	.	TRBV7-2	TRBJ2-7	TGTGCCAGCAGCCAGTGGCAGGGGGCAGGAGAGCAGTACTTC	CASSQWQGAGEQYF
TRBD1	.	TRBV9	TRBJ2-1	TGTGCCAGCACCCTCTCTCCCCGGGGACAGGGTGGTGAGGAGCAGTTCTTC	CASTLSPRGQGGEEQFF
TRBD2	once	TRBV27	TRBJ2-3	TGTGCCAGCAGTCCAACTAGCGGGGGCCGCACAGATACGCAGTATTTT	CASSPTSGGRTDTQYF
.	.	TRBV27	TRBJ2-5	TGTGCCAGCACCACCCCCAGACAGAAAGAGACCCAGTACTTC	CASTTPRQKETQYF
.	.	TRBV10-3	TRBJ1-6	TGTGCCATCAGTGCGGAGGGGTCGTATAATTCACCCCTCCACTTT	CAISAEGSYNSPLHF
.	.	TRBV29-1	TRBJ1-2	TGCAGCGTTGAATGGTTCAGCGCTAACTATGGCTACACCTTC	CSVEWFSANYGYTF
.	.	TRBV4-2	TRBJ2-1	TGTGCCAGCAGCCAATCTCCGGGGACTTACAATGAGCAGTTCTTC	CASSQSPGTYNEQFF
.	few	TRBV21-1	TRBJ1-1	TGTGCCAGCAGCAAAGGTGAGAGAACTGAAGCTTTCTTT	CASSKGERTEAFF
TRBD2	.	TRBV19	TRBJ2-1	TGTGCCAGTAGTGGAACCGGGACTAGCGGGGACTACTACAATGAGCAGTTCTTC	CASSGTGTSGDYYNEQFF
.	.	TRBV5-3	TRBJ1-1	TGTGCCAGAAGCGAACCCGGGACCCCGGGAGCGAACACTGAAGCTTTCTTT	CARSEPGTPGANTEAFF
TRBD1	.	TRBV10-3	TRBJ2-2	TGTGCCATCAGTGGCGATGGACAGGGGACGTATACCGGGGAGCTGTTTTTT	CAISGDGQGTYTGELFF
TRBD1	.	TRBV14	TRBJ1-5	TGTGCCAGCAGCGACAGGGGTTGGAATCAGCCCCAGCATTTT	CASSDRGWNQPQHF
TRBD2	.	TRBV7-6	TRBJ2-3	TGTGCCAGCAGCTTAGTAATTAGCGGGGGGGCCTCAGATACGCAGTATTTT	CASSLVISGGASDTQYF
.	.	TRBV10-1	TRBJ2-7	TGCGCCAGCAGTGAGGGCAACACCTACGAGCAGTACTTC	CASSEGNTYEQYF
TRBD1	.	TRBV4-1	TRBJ1-2	TGCGCCAGCAGCCAGCCCGGACAGGCGGGCTATGGCTACACCTTC	CASSQPGQAGYGYTF
TRBD1	.	TRBV5-6	TRBJ2-6	TGTGCCAGCAGAATGACAGGGGGCCGTGGGGCCAACGTCCTGACTTTC	CASRMTGGRGANVLTF
.	.	TRBV7-9	TRBJ1-4	TGTGCCAGCAGCTCACAACGGCCAGGGTCCACTGAAAAACTGTTTTTT	CASSSQRPGSTEKLFF
.	.	TRBV4-1	TRBJ2-7	TGCGCCAGCAGCCAAGTAGCTCCCGGGATCTACGAGCAGTACTTC	CASSQVAPGIYEQYF
.	.	TRBV7-9	TRBJ2-2	TGTGCCAGCAGCCTGACACAGCCCCTACTCACCGGGGAGCTGTTTTTT	CASSLTQPLLTGELFF
.	.	TRBV5-6	TRBJ1-1	TGTGCCAGCAGCCCATGGGGGGGCACTGAAGCTTTCTTT	CASSPWGGTEAFF
.	few	TRBV7-2	TRBJ1-5	TGTGCCAGCAGCCGATACGGCGGGGATCAGCCCCAGCATTTT	CASSRYGGDQPQHF
TRBD2	.	TRBV6-5	TRBJ2-2	TGTGCCAGCAGTTACCCACCCGGGACTAGCTCTGGGGAGCTGTTTTTT	CASSYPPGTSSGELFF
.	.	TRBV6-6	TRBJ1-6	TGTGCCAGCAACACCCAAGGGGCTAATTCACCCCTCCACTTT	CASNTQGANSPLHF
.	.	TRBV15	TRBJ1-4	TGTGCCACCAGCAGAGAACCCACCCGGCGGGATGAAAAACTGTTTTTT	CATSREPTRRDEKLFF
.	.	TRBV7-6	TRBJ1-2	TGTGCCAGCAGCTTAGCGGGGGGGGACTATGGCTACACCTTC	CASSLAGGDYGYTF
TRBD2	.	TRBV15	TRBJ2-2	TGTGCCACCAGCAGAGATGCCGGGGGGAGGACCGGGGAGCTGTTTTTT	CATSRDAGGRTGELFF
.	.	TRBV30	TRBJ2-5	TGTGCCTGGAGTGTCAAAGTATCCGGGGCTGGGGGCCCCCAGTACTTC	CAWSVKVSGAGGPQYF
TRBD1	.	TRBV7-3	TRBJ2-3	TGTGCCAGCAGCTCTGACAGGGCTAGCACAGATACGCAGTATTTT	CASSSDRASTDTQYF
.	.	TRBV28	TRBJ1-4	TGTGCCAGCAGATACACGGACGGACAACAGGGATCAATGAAGGAACTGTTTTTT	CASRYTDGQQGSMKELFF
TRBD1	.	TRBV5-1	TRBJ2-2	TGCGCCAGCAGCTTGACAGTTTCAGGGGGCGTTGGCGGGGAGCTGTTTTTT	CASSLTVSGGVGGELFF